The clone carrying this T cell receptor beta chain was counted at least ten times. Trimming removed 4 bases from V and 1 base from J, with 17 bases in between. Germline lookup yields CDR1 DFQATT and CDR2 SNEGSKA (reference sequence). The CDR3 is made up of 16 amino acids. From RNA, the CDR3 regions of TCR beta chains were amplified and sequenced. The first-round RT-PCR employed HTBI primers together with the Qiagen OneStep RT-PCR kit. A multiplex PCR was then performed as the second round. One entry per CDR3 protein results from TCRdb running MiXCR on the multiplex PCR reads. This sample yields about 600,000 distinct CDR3 sequences, of which about 35% are seen a single time; roughly 4% belongs to the top ten. Hyperthyroidism cases were recent diagnoses of under 2 months' duration in people aged 18 to 65. This specimen belongs to a study of Graves' ophthalmopathy and Graves' hyperthyroidism.

The source is an adult man with Graves' hyperthyroidism. The sequencing sample was made of peripheral blood or thyroid tissue (not recorded which). The chain couples TRBV20-1 to TRBJ1-5; D is perhaps TRBD1 (5 bases). CDR3 DNA sequence: TGCAGTGCTACCCATCTGGGGCAAGAGAGCAATCAGCCCCAGCATTTT. Amino acid sequence: CSATHLGQESNQPQHF.